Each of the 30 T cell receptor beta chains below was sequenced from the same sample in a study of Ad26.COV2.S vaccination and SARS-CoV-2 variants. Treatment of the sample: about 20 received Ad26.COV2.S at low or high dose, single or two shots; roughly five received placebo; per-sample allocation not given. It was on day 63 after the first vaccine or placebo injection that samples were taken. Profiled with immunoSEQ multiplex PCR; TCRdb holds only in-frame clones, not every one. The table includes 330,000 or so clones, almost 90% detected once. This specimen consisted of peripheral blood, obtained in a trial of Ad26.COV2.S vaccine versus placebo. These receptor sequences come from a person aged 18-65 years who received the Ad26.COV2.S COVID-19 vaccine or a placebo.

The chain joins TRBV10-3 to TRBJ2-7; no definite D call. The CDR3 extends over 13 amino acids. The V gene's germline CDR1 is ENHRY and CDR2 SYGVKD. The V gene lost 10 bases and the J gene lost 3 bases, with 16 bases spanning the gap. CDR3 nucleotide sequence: TGTGCCAGCAAGAGTCCTCGCGGCTACGAGCAGTACGTC. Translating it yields CASKSPRGYEQYV.

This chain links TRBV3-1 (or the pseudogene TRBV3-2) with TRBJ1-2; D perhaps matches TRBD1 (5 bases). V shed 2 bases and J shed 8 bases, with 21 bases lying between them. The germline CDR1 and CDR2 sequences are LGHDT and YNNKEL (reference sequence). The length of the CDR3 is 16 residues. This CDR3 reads CASSQSSGTSALGYTF. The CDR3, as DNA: TGTGCCAGCAGCCAAAGTAGCGGGACTTCGGCCCTAGGCTACACCTTC.

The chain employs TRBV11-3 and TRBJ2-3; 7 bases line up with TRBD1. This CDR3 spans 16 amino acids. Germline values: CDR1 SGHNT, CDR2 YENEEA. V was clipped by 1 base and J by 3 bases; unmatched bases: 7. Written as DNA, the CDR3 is TGTGCCAGCAGCTTAGTCGCAGGGGGTCAGACAGATACGCAGTATTTT. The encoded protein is CASSLVAGGQTDTQYF.

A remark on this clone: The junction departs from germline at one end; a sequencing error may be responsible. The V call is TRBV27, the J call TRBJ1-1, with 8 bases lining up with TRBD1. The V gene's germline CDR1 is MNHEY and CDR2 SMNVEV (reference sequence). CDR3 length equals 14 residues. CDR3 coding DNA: TGTGCCAACAGTAGAGGGACAGGCGTTGAAGAAGCTTTCTTT. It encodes CANSRGTGVEEAFF.

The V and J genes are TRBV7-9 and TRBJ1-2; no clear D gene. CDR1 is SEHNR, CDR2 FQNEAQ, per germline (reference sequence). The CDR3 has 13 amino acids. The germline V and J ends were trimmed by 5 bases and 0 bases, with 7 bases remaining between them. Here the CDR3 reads CASSPQSNYGYTF. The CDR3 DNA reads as TGTGCCAGCAGCCCCCAGTCTAACTATGGCTACACCTTC.

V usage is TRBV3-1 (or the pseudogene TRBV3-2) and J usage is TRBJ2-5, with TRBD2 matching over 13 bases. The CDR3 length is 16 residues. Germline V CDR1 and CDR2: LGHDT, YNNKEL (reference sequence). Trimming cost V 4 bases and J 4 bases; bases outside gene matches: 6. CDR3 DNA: TGTGCCAGCAGCCCTGGGACTAGCGGGGTCGGAGAGACCCAGTACTTC. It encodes CASSPGTSGVGETQYF.

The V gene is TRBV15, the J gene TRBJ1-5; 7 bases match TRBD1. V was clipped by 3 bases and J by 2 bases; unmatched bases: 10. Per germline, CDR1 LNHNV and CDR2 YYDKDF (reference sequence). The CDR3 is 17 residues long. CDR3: CATSSLSSGTGNQPQHF. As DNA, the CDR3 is TGTGCCACCAGCAGCCTATCCTCCGGGACAGGCAATCAGCCCCAGCATTTT. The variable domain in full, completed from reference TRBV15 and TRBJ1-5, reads DAMVIQNPRYQVTQFGKPVTLSCSQTLNHNVMYWYQQKSSQAPKLLFHYYDKDFNNEADTPDNFQSRRPNTSFCFLDIRSPGLGDTAMYLCATSSLSSGTGNQPQHFGDGTRLSIL.

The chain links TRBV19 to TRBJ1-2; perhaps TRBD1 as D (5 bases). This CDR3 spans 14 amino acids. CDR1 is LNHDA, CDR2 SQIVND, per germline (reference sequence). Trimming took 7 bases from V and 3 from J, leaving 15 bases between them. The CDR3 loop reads CASTQYGTDYGYTF. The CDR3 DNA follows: TGTGCCAGTACCCAATACGGGACGGACTATGGCTACACCTTC. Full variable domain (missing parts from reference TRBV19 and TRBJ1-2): DGGITQSPKYLFRKEGQNVTLSCEQNLNHDAMYWYRQDPGQGLRLIYYSQIVNDFQKGDIAEGYSVSREKKESFPLTVTSAQKNPTAFYLCASTQYGTDYGYTFGSGTRLTVV.

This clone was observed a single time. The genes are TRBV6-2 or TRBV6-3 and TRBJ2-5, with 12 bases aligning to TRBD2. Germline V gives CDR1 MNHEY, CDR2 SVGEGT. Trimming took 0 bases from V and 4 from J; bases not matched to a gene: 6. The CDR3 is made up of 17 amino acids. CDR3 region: CASSYSRLAGDGETQYF. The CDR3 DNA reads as TGTGCCAGCAGTTACTCGAGACTAGCGGGGGACGGAGAGACCCAGTACTTC.

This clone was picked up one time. The DNA of the CDR3 is TGCAGCGTTTTGTGGGCAGGGCACCACGAGCAGTACGTC. It yields the protein CSVLWAGHHEQYV. The chain couples TRBV29-1 to TRBJ2-7, with a possible D match to TRBD1 (5 bases). The CDR3 is made up of 13 amino acids. V was trimmed by 5 bases and J by 5 bases, leaving 16 bases between them. Germline V gene sequence: CDR1 SQVTM, CDR2 ANQGSEA.

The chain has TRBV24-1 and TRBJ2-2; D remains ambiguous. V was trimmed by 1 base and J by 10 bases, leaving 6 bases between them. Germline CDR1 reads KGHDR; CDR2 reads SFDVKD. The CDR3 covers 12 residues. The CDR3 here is CATSDLGPELFF. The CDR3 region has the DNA TGTGCCACCAGTGATTTAGGGCCGGAGCTGTTTTTT.

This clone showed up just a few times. CDR3 amino acids: CASSKGRSTEYNEQFF. CDR3 DNA: TGTGCCAGCAGCAAAGGGCGGTCGACAGAATACAATGAGCAGTTCTTC. This chain links TRBV21-1 with TRBJ2-1; TRBD1 reflects the table's D call only, with no check against the DNA. TRBV21-1 is described as a pseudogene. The CDR3 runs to 16 residues.

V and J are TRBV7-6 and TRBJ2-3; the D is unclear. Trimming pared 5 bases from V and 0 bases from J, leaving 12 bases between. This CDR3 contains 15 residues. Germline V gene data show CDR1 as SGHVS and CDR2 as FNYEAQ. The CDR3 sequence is CASSPTPTSTDTQYF. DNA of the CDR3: TGTGCCAGCAGCCCCACTCCGACGAGCACAGATACGCAGTATTTT.

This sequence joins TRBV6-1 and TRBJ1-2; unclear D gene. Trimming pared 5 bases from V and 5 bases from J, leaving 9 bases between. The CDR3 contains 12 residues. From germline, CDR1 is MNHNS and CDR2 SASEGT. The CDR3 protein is CASSLDGYGYTF. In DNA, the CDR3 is TGTGCCAGCAGTTTGGACGGGTATGGCTACACCTTC.

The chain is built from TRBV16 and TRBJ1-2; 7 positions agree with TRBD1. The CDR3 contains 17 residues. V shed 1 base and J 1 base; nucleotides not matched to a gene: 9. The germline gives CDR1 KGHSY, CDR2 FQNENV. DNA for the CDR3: TGTGCCAGCAGCCAATTCCCGGGACAGAGAATTAACTATGGCTACACCTTC. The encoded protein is CASSQFPGQRINYGYTF. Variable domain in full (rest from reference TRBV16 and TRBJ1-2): GEEVAQTPKHLVRGEGQKAKLYCAPIKGHSYVFWYQQVLKNEFKFLISFQNENVFDETGMPKERFSAKCLPNSPCSLEIQATKLEDSAVYFCASSQFPGQRINYGYTFGSGTRLTVV.

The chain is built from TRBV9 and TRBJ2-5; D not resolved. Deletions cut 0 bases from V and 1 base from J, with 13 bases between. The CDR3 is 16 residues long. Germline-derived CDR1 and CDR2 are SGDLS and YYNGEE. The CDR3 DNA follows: TGTGCCAGCAGCGTAGGGGCGGAAAGTCTCCAAGAGACCCAGTACTTC. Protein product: CASSVGAESLQETQYF. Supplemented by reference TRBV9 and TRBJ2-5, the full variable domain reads DSGVTQTPKHLITATGQRVTLRCSPRSGDLSVYWYQQSLDQGLQFLIQYYNGEERAKGNILERFSAQQFPDLHSELNLSSLELGDSALYFCASSVGAESLQETQYFGPGTRLLVL.

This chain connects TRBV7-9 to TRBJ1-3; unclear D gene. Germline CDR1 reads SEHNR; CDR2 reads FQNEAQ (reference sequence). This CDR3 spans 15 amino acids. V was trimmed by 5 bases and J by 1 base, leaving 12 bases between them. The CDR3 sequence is CASSEEILSGNTIYF. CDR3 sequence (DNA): TGTGCCAGCAGCGAAGAGATACTTTCTGGAAACACCATATATTTT.

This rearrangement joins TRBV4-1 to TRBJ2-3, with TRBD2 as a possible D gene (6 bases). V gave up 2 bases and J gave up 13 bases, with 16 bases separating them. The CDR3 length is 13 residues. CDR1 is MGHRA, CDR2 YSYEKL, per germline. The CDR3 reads CASSQPGAAGEYF. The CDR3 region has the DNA TGCGCCAGCAGCCAACCTGGGGCAGCGGGCGAGTATTTT.

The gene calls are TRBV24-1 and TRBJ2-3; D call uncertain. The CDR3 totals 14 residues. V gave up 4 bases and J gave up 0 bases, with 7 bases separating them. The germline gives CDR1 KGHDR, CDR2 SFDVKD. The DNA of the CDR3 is TGTGCCACCAGTGACGGGTTTAGCACAGATACGCAGTATTTT. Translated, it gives CATSDGFSTDTQYF.

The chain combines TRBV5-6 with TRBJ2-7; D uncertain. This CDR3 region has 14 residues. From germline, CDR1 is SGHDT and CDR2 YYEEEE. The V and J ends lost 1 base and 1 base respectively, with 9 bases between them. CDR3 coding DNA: TGTGCCAGCAGCTTGAACCAGGTTTCCTACGAGCAGTACTTC. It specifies CASSLNQVSYEQYF.

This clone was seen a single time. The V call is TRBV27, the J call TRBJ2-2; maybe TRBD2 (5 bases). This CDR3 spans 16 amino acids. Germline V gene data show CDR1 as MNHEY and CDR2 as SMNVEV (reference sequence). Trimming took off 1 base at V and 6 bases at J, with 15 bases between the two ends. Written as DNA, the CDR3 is TGTGCCAGCAGTTTATTCACAGCGGCAGGCCCCGGGGAGCTGTTTTTT. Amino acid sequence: CASSLFTAAGPGELFF.

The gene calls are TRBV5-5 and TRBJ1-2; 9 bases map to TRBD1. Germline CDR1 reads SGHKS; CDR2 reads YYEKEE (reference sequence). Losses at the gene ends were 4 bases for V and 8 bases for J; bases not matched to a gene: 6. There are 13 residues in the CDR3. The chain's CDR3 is CASSPGQGEGYTF. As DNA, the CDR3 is TGTGCCAGCAGCCCGGGACAGGGAGAAGGCTACACCTTC. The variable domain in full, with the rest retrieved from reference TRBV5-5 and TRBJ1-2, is DAGVTQSPTHLIKTRGQQVTLRCSPISGHKSVSWYQQVLGQGPQFIFQYYEKEERGRGNFPDRFSARQFPNYSSELNVNALLLGDSALYLCASSPGQGEGYTFGSGTRLTVV.

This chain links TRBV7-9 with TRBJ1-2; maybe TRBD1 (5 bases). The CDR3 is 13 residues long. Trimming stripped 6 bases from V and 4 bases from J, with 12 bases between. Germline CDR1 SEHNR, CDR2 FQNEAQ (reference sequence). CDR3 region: CASSSDSPYGYTF. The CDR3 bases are TGTGCCAGCAGTTCCGACAGCCCCTATGGCTACACCTTC.

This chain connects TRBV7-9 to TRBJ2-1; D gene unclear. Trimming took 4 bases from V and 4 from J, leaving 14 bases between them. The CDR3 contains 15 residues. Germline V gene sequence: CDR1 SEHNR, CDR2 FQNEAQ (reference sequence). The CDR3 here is CASSSTLKTYNEQFF. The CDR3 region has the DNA TGTGCCAGCAGCTCCACACTAAAAACGTACAATGAGCAGTTCTTC.

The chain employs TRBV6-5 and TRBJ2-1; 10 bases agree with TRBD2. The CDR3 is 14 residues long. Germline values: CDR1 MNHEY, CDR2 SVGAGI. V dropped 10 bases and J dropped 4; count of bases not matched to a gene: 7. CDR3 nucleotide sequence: TGTGCCACAAAACTAGCGGGACTTTACAATGAGCAGTTCTTC. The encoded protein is CATKLAGLYNEQFF.

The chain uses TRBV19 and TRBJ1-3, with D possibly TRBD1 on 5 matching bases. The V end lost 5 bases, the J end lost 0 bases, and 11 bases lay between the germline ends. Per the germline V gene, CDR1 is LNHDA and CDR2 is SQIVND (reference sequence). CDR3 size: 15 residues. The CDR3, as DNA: TGTGCCAGTAGTGTGACAGCGATCTCTGGAAACACCATATATTTT. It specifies CASSVTAISGNTIYF.

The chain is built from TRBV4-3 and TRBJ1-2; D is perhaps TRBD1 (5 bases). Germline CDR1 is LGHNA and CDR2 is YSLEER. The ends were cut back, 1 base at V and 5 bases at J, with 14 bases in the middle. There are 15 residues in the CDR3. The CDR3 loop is CASSQGQLQGYGYTF. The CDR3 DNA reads TGCGCCAGCAGCCAAGGACAGCTGCAAGGGTATGGCTACACCTTC.

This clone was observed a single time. The CDR3 DNA is TGTGCCAGCAGTTTGGCTGGACAGGGACGAAACTATGGCTACACCTTC. Translation: CASSLAGQGRNYGYTF. V gene TRBV27 combines with J gene TRBJ1-2; 8 bases match TRBD1. CDR1 MNHEY and CDR2 SMNVEV come from the germline V gene (reference sequence). This CDR3 has 16 amino acids. J was trimmed by 2 bases and V by 3 bases; bases with no gene match: 8.

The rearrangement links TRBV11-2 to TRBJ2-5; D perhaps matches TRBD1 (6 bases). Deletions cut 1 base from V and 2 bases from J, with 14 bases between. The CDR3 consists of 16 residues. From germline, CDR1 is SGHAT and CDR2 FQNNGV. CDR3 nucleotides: TGTGCCAGCAGCTTAGGTTCGAACGGACAGCAAGAGACCCAGTACTTC. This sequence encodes CASSLGSNGQQETQYF. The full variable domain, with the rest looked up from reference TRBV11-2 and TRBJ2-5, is EAGVAQSPRYKIIEKRQSVAFWCNPISGHATLYWYQQILGQGPKLLIQFQNNGVVDDSQLPKDRFSAERLKGVDSTLKIQPAKLEDSAVYLCASSLGSNGQQETQYFGPGTRLLVL.

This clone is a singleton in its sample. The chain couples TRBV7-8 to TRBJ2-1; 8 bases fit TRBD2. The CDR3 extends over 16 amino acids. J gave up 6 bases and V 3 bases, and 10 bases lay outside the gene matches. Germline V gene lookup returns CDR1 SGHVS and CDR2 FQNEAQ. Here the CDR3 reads CASSLVPGLVSNEQFF. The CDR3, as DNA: TGTGCCAGCAGCTTGGTCCCGGGACTAGTCTCCAATGAGCAGTTCTTC.